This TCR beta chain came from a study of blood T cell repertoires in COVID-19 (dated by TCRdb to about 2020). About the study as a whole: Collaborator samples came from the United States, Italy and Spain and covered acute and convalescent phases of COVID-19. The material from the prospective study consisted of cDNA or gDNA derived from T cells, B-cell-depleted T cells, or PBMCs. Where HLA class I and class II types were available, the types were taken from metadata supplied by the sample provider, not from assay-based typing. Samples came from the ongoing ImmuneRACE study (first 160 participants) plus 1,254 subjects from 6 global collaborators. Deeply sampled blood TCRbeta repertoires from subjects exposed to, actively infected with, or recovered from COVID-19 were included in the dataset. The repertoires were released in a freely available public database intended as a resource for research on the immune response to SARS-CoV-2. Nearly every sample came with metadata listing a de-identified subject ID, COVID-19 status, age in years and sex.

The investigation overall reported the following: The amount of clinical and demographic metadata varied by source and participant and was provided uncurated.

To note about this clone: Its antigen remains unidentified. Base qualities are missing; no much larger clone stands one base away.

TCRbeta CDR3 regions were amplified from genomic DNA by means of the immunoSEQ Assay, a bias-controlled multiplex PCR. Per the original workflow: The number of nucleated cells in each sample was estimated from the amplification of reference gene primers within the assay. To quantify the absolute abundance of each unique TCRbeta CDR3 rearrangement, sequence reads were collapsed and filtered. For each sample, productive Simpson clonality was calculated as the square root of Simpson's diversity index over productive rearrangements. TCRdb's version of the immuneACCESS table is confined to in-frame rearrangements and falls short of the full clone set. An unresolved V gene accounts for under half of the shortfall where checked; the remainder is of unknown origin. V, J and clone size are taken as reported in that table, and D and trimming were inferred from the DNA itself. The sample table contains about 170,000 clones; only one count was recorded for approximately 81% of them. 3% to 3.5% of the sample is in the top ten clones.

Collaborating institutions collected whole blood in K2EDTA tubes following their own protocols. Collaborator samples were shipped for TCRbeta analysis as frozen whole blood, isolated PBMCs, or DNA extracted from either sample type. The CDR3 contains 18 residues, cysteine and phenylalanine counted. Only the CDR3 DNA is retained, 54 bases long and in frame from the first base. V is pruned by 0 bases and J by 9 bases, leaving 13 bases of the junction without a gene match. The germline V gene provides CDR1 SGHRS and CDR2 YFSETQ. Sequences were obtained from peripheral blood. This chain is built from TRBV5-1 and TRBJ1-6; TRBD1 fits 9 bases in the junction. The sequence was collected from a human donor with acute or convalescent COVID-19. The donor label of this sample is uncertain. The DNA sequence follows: TGCGCCAGCAGCTTGGCCGCAGGAGGGACAGGGAATTTTTCACCCCTCCACTTT. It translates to CASSLAAGGTGNFSPLHF.